This TCR beta chain was obtained from a study of shared clonotypes between healthy human individuals (TCRdb year 2020). Turning to the overall study: Two women and a few men aged 18 to 49 years were included in the cohort. Leukapheresis yielded between about 0.9 and 9 billion PBMCs per donor. Per donor, three plates each were used for CD4 naive and CD4 memory, two for CD8 naive, and one for CD8 memory. To estimate repertoire size and how much clonotypes are shared between individuals, the study performed deep sequencing of blood TCR repertoires from five healthy adults. To increase sequencing depth and limit assay-specific biases, TCR repertoire library preparation and sequencing were carried out by different laboratories using diverse techniques.

About this clone itself: It has no known antigen specificity. There are no base qualities to consult, and no much larger clone falls within one base.

Using the deep immunoSEQ assay, TCR CDR3 regions were amplified from genomic DNA by multiplex PCR. Extracted genomic DNA from each cell subset was distributed evenly across all wells of several immunoSEQ 96-well plates, and each plate was treated as a replicate. For sorted subsets, about 0.2 ug genomic DNA, equal to some 30,000 T cell genomes, was loaded into each replicate PCR. Purified libraries were measured with a Qubit 3.0 fluorometer, size-checked on a Bioanalyzer 2100, and measured again with the KAPA Library Quantification kit. A separate single-read 150-cycle Illumina NextSeq 550 flow cell was used to sequence each immunoSEQ 96-well plate. Per the authors' processing: Because the immunoSEQ output included only junctional sequences and no quality scores, the filtering could not be the same as the filtering used for full-length reads. To assign V/J genes and CDR3, sequences were annotated against IMGT germline references using PyIR, a Python wrapper for IgBLAST v1.9. Reads were removed for weak V/J assignments (E-value above 1e-6), missing CDR3, stop codons, out-of-frame junctions, or ambiguous translated residues. V3J clonotypes were defined as sequences sharing an identical inferred V gene, J gene, and CDR3 amino acid sequence. The percentage overlap between two repertoires was calculated by dividing the number of shared unique clonotypes by the size of the smaller repertoire. Richness of each repertoire was evaluated using RTK rarefaction, the Chao1 estimator, and Recon v2.1 estimates of unobserved clonotypes. Generation probabilities were computed with OLGA for all TCRbeta clonotypes obtained by the gDNA method from four donors. Held by TCRdb, this immuneACCESS table contains in-frame sequences only and omits some clones. Under half of the omission traces to an unresolved V gene where checked; the cause of the rest is unknown. V and J calls and clone size are those listed in that table; D and trimming were worked out from the DNA. This sample has 2,500,000 or so clones in its table, and roughly 92% of those were observed once. Clones ranked in the top ten supply more than 0.35% of the sample.

Overall study outcomes, separate from this receptor: Pairwise subsampling indicated that sequencing depth was expected to affect the degree of clonotype sharing among donors. Rarefaction of sorted-subset datasets indicated incomplete sequencing despite the large sequencing depth. Sharing across a few donors was observed for 4.5% to 6.5% of naive CD4, 3.5% of naive CD8, 2% to 2.5% of memory CD4, and around 0.44% of memory CD8 clonotypes. Estimated clonotype richness was generally larger for naive than for memory subsets. The genetic and exposure-history diversity represented was limited by the small number of donors. Sampling was limited to blood, and TCR repertoires in tissue likely differ from TCR repertoires in blood. Compared with non-shared clonotypes, clonotypes shared by all four sorted-subset donors had higher generation probabilities.

The donors were healthy, HIV-negative adults with no recently reported acute infections or vaccinations. Every donor was a Caucasian adult residing in Nashville, Tennessee, USA. CD4+ T cells were enriched by magnetic negative selection; naive cells were then positively selected on CD45RA, and the negative fraction formed the memory subset. Blood was obtained by leukapheresis, after which PBMCs were separated by Ficoll-Histopaque density gradient centrifugation and cryopreserved in liquid nitrogen vapor phase. Purity and quantity of every magnetically sorted T cell population were checked by analytical flow cytometry. Genomic DNA was isolated from each sorted fraction and quantified by UV absorbance on a Nanodrop 2000c. CDR1 and CDR2 are read off the germline V gene as SGHTA and FQGNSA. The CDR3 sequence holds 15 residues, the cysteine and phenylalanine included. Left in the record is the CDR3 DNA by itself, 45 bases read in frame from the first base. The junction shows trimming of 5 bases on V and 1 base on J, and the gene matches do not reach 5 bases of it.

This receptor was obtained from a young man in good health. Some clones in this sample may be carry-over from other donors' samples. Rearrangement joined TRBV7-2 to TRBJ1-2, with 9 central nucleotides matching TRBD1. The sequenced material came from naive CD4+ T cells from PBMCs. This specimen's cell subset or site label, per the study, means: CD45RA+ positively selected. The CDR3 here reads CASSRGTGFNYGYTF. The DNA reads as follows: TGTGCCAGCAGCCGGGGGACAGGGTTTAACTATGGCTACACCTTC.